What follows describes a single TCR beta chain. Its antigen is unidentified. V was cut by 3 bases and J by 4 bases, with 9 bases left in between. Germline V gene data show CDR1 as SGHNT and CDR2 as YENEEA. The CDR3 loop spans 13 amino acids. From the reads, TCRdb called clonotypes with MiXCR, one entry per CDR3 protein. This table holds some 320,000 distinct CDR3 sequences, about 27% found once. These data are taken from a study of T cell repertoires in cytomegalovirus infection. The origin of this receptor is a human donor in good health (CMV status not recorded). Some clones in this sample may be carry-over from other donors' samples. This material consisted of cultured PBMCs, taken from culture after CMV antigen stimulation. This chain uses TRBV11-3 with TRBJ1-1; D is ambiguous. CDR3 nucleotides: TGTGCCAGCAGCTTGGGAGGGATCACTGAAGCTTTCTTT. As protein: CASSLGGITEAFF.